This record covers a single T cell receptor (beta chain). Its antigen is undetermined. The data are from a study of shared clonotypes between healthy human individuals. For the study at large: Per donor, CD8 memory used one plate, CD8 naive used two, CD4 memory used three and CD4 naive used three. Study-level results: Relative to their counterparts shared across all four donors, non-shared clonotypes exhibited diminished generation probabilities.

The assay was immunoSEQ multiplex PCR, and TCRdb's table has in-frame clones only and misses some. This sample has approximately 2,000,000 clones; 90% to 95% occur once, and the top ten carry approximately 1.6%. The CDR3 has 13 residues. From germline, CDR1 is SQVTM and CDR2 ANQGSEA. The J segment lost 4 bases and the V segment lost 7 bases, leaving 4 bases of the junction unmatched. Terminally differentiated effector memory CD45RA+ cells were left out of the naive CD8 fraction, which was CD45RO-negative and positively selected for CCR7. The source is a man younger than 35 in good health. Some clones in this sample may be carry-over from other donors' samples. V is TRBV29-1 and J is TRBJ2-1, with 10 bases lining up with TRBD1. The sample taken for sequencing was naive CD8+ T cells from PBMCs. The CDR3 DNA reads TGCAGCGCCCGGGGACAGGGGTACAATGAGCAGTTCTTC. Translating gives CSARGQGYNEQFF.